This T cell receptor (beta chain) is from a study of molecular identifiers for immune sequencing clone quantification. Turning to this clonotype: A much larger clone differs from this one at a single base, so this may be a read error.

The CDR3 extends over 19 amino acids. J was trimmed by 2 bases and V by 4 bases; bases with no gene match: 17. The germline CDR1 and CDR2 sequences are SEHNR and FQNEAQ (reference sequence). From the PCR reads, TCRdb called clonotypes with MiXCR, one entry per CDR3 protein. This table holds about 40,000 distinct CDR3 sequences, approximately 17% found once. The sample was naive CD8+ T cells from blood, with Jurkat cell RNA spiked in. Subset reported: FACS-sorted CD8+CD4-CCR7+CD45RA+ naive T cells. The V call is TRBV7-9, the J call TRBJ2-3; 8 bases fit TRBD2. The receptor was isolated from a human donor in good health. Some libraries in this study had Jurkat cell RNA spiked in. Written as DNA, the CDR3 is TGTGCCAGCAGCTCAACCGTAGCGGGAAGCCCCGGCCCCACAGATACGCAGTATTTT. As protein: CASSSTVAGSPGPTDTQYF.